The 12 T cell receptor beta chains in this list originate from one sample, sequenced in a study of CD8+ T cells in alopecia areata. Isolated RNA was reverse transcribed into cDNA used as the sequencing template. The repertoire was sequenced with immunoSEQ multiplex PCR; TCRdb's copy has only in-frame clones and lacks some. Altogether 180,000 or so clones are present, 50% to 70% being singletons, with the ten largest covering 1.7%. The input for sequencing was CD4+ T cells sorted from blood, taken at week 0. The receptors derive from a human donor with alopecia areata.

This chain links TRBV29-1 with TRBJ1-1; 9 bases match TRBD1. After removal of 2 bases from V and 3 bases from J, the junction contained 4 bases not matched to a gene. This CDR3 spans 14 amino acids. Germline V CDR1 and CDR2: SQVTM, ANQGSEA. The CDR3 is CSVEMGQGYTEAFF. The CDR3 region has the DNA TGCAGCGTTGAAATGGGACAGGGCTACACTGAAGCTTTCTTT.

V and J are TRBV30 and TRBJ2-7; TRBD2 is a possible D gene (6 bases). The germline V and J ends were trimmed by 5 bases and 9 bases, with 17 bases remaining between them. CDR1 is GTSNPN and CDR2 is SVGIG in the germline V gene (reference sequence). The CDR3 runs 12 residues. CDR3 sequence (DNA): TGTGCCTGGGTGGGACTCGAGACACCGCAGTACTTC. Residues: CAWVGLETPQYF.

Here the CDR3 DNA reads TGCAGCGTTGGTAGGGACAGGGTTAGACTAGCGGAAGGGAATGAGCAGTTCTTC. Translation gives CSVGRDRVRLAEGNEQFF. The chain is built from TRBV29-1 and TRBJ2-1; D could derive from TRBD1 or TRBD2 (9 bases each). Germline V gives CDR1 SQVTM, CDR2 ANQGSEA. There are 18 residues in the CDR3. V was shortened by 4 bases and J by 7 bases, with 29 bases between the two germline ends.

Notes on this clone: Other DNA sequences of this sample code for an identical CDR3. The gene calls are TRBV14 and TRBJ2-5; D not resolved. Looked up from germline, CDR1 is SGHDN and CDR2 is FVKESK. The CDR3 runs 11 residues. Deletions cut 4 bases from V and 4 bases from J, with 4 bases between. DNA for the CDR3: TGTGCCAGCAGCCTTGGAGAGACCCAGTACTTC. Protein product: CASSLGETQYF.

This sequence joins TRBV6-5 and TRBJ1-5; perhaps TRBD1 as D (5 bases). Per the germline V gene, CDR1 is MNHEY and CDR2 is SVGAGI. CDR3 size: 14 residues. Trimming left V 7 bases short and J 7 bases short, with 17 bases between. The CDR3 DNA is TGTGCCAGCACTAAACCTACAGGCGGCCAGCCCCAGCATTTT. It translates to CASTKPTGGQPQHF.

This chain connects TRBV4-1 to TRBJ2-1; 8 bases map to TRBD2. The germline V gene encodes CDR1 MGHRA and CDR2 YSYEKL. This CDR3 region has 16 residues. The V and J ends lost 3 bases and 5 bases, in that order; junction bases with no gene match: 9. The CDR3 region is CASSQREASDHNEQFF. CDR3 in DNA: TGCGCCAGCAGCCAGCGGGAGGCTAGCGACCACAATGAGCAGTTCTTC.

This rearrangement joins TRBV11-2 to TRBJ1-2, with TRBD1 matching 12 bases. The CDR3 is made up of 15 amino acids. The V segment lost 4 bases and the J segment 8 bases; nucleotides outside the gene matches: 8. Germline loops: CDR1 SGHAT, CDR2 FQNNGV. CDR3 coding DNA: TGTGCCAGCAGCTACAGGCCGGGACAGGGGGCAGGCTACACCTTC. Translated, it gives CASSYRPGQGAGYTF.

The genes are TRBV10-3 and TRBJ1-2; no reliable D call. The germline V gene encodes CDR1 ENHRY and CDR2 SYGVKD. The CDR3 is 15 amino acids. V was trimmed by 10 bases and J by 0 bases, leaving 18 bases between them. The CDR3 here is CASTWSGEPNYGYTF. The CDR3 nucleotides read TGTGCCAGCACGTGGTCTGGGGAACCTAACTATGGCTACACCTTC.

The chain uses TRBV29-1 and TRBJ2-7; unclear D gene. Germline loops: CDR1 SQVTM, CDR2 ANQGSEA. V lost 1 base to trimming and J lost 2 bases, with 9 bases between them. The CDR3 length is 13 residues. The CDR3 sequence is CSVEAGRPYEQYF. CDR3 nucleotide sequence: TGCAGCGTTGAAGCAGGACGCCCCTACGAGCAGTACTTC.

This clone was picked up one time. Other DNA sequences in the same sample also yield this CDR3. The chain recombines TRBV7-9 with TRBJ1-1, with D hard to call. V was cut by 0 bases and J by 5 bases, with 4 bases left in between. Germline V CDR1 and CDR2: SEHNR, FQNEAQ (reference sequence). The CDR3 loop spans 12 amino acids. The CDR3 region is CASSLAGTEAFF. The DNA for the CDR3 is TGTGCCAGCAGCTTAGCCGGAACTGAAGCTTTCTTT.

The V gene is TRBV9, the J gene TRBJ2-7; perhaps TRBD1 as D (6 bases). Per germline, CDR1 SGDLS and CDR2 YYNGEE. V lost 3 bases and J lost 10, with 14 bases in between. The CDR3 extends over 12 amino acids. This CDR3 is CASSEAQGIQYF. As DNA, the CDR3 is TGTGCCAGCAGCGAGGCACAGGGAATACAGTACTTC. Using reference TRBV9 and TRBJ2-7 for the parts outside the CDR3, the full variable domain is DSGVTQTPKHLITATGQRVTLRCSPRSGDLSVYWYQQSLDQGLQFLIQYYNGEERAKGNILERFSAQQFPDLHSELNLSSLELGDSALYFCASSEAQGIQYFGPGTRLTVT.

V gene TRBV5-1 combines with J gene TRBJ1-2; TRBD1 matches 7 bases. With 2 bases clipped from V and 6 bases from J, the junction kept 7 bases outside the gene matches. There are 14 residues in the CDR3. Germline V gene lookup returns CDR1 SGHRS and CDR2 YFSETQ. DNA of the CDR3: TGCGCCAGCAGCTTAAATCAGGGGGACCATGGCTACACCTTC. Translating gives CASSLNQGDHGYTF.